These T cell receptor beta chains were read from a single sample in a study of T cell changes during pregnancy in multiple sclerosis. Measured with immunoSEQ multiplex PCR; TCRdb has only the in-frame clones, and not every one. The sample records tens of thousands of clones, about 91% being singletons. The source material was peripheral blood, sampled in the second trimester of pregnancy. These receptors were taken from a female donor in good health, enrolled as a control in a pregnancy study. Each CDR3 is given with its conserved first and last residue. D genes are given only for firm matches. Clone size is shown for a subset of rows, as once, few, many or a class of expanded clone.

j_gene: TRBJ2-5
abundance: once
d_gene: NA
v_gene: TRBV4-2
CDR3nt: TGTGCCAGCAGCCAGGGGCTGAGGGAGACCCAGTACTTC
CDR3aa: CASSQGLRETQYF

j_gene: TRBJ1-4
abundance: NA
d_gene: NA
v_gene: TRBV9
CDR3nt: TGTGCCAGCAGCCGGACAGAGGGAAAACTGTTTTTT
CDR3aa: CASSRTEGKLFF

j_gene: TRBJ1-5
abundance: NA
d_gene: NA
v_gene: TRBV6-5
CDR3nt: TGTGCCAGCAGTTACGACAGTTCTTATCAGCCCCAGCATTTT
CDR3aa: CASSYDSSYQPQHF

j_gene: TRBJ2-1
abundance: NA
d_gene: TRBD2
v_gene: TRBV2
CDR3nt: TGTGCCAGCGAAATCGGCGGGAGTATCTCCTACAATGAGCAGTTCTTC
CDR3aa: CASEIGGSISYNEQFF

j_gene: TRBJ2-7
abundance: once
d_gene: TRBD1
v_gene: TRBV10-2
CDR3nt: TGCGCCAGCACTCCGGGACAGTACTACGAGCAGTACTTC
CDR3aa: CASTPGQYYEQYF

j_gene: TRBJ1-6
abundance: NA
d_gene: NA
v_gene: TRBV27
CDR3nt: TGTGCCAGCACTACCTACGGGATTAATAATTCACCCCTCCACTTT
CDR3aa: CASTTYGINNSPLHF

j_gene: TRBJ2-1
abundance: NA
d_gene: TRBD2
v_gene: TRBV7-9
CDR3nt: TGTGCCAGCAGCTTAGTAGGGACTAGCGGGAGCAATGAGCAGTTCTTC
CDR3aa: CASSLVGTSGSNEQFF

j_gene: TRBJ2-1
abundance: NA
d_gene: TRBD2
v_gene: TRBV6-4
CDR3nt: TGTGCCAGCAGTGAGGAGCGGGGGGCCGGGAATGAGCAGTTCTTC
CDR3aa: CASSEERGAGNEQFF

j_gene: TRBJ2-1
abundance: NA
d_gene: TRBD2
v_gene: TRBV5-4
CDR3nt: TGTGCCAGCAGCTTGGAGGGCGGGAGGAACAATGAGCAGTTCTTC
CDR3aa: CASSLEGGRNNEQFF

j_gene: TRBJ2-7
abundance: NA
d_gene: NA
v_gene: TRBV5-5
CDR3nt: TGTGCCAGCAGCTTGGAGGTGGCAGGGGGGTACGAGCAGTACTTC
CDR3aa: CASSLEVAGGYEQYF

j_gene: TRBJ1-4
abundance: NA
d_gene: TRBD1
v_gene: TRBV11-2
CDR3nt: TGTGCCAGCAGCCCGGGACAGGCTTCTAATGAAAAACTGTTTTTT
CDR3aa: CASSPGQASNEKLFF

j_gene: TRBJ2-5
abundance: NA
d_gene: NA
v_gene: TRBV28
CDR3nt: TGTGCCAGCAGGGACAGTTTCCAAGAGACCCAGTACTTC
CDR3aa: CASRDSFQETQYF

j_gene: TRBJ2-3
abundance: few
d_gene: NA
v_gene: TRBV7-6
CDR3nt: TGTGCCAGCAGCTCTAACACAGATACGCAGTATTTT
CDR3aa: CASSSNTDTQYF

j_gene: TRBJ2-3
abundance: NA
d_gene: NA
v_gene: TRBV6-6
CDR3nt: TGTGCCAGCAGCGACGGCGGTGGAAATACGCAGTATTTT
CDR3aa: CASSDGGGNTQYF

j_gene: TRBJ2-1
abundance: NA
d_gene: TRBD1
v_gene: TRBV7-2
CDR3nt: TGTGCCAGCAGCAATCCTACAGGGGGCGCCTACAATGAGCAGTTCTTC
CDR3aa: CASSNPTGGAYNEQFF

j_gene: TRBJ2-3
abundance: NA
d_gene: NA
v_gene: TRBV5-4
CDR3nt: TGTGCCAGCAGCCCAACACCTTTGCGCACAGATACGCAGTATTTT
CDR3aa: CASSPTPLRTDTQYF

j_gene: TRBJ2-3
abundance: NA
d_gene: TRBD1
v_gene: TRBV4-1
CDR3nt: TGCGCCAGCAGGGGACAGGGCCCAGATACGCAGTATTTT
CDR3aa: CASRGQGPDTQYF

j_gene: TRBJ1-1
abundance: few
d_gene: TRBD1
v_gene: TRBV6-4
CDR3nt: TGTGCCAGCAGTGACGGGAGAGGGGGCAACACTGAAGCTTTCTTT
CDR3aa: CASSDGRGGNTEAFF

j_gene: TRBJ1-2
abundance: NA
d_gene: NA
v_gene: TRBV6-5
CDR3nt: TGTGCCAGCAGTTATGGGTCAGGGGCGTGGGGCTACACCTTC
CDR3aa: CASSYGSGAWGYTF

j_gene: TRBJ1-6
abundance: NA
d_gene: TRBD1
v_gene: TRBV6-1
CDR3nt: TGTGCCGGGCTGGGGGACAGGGGTTCACCCCTCCACTTT
CDR3aa: CAGLGDRGSPLHF

j_gene: TRBJ2-7
abundance: NA
d_gene: NA
v_gene: TRBV5-1
CDR3nt: TGCGCCAGCAGCTTGGTTCGGGGTTCGGGGTACGAGCAGTACTTC
CDR3aa: CASSLVRGSGYEQYF

j_gene: TRBJ2-1
abundance: NA
d_gene: NA
v_gene: TRBV2
CDR3nt: TGTGCCAGCAGGATAGGACATTTTCAAGGCAACAATGAGCAGTTCTTC
CDR3aa: CASRIGHFQGNNEQFF

j_gene: TRBJ2-1
abundance: NA
d_gene: TRBD2
v_gene: TRBV18
CDR3nt: TGTGCCAGCTCACCTAAGACTAGCGGGAGATACAATGAGCAGTTCTTC
CDR3aa: CASSPKTSGRYNEQFF

j_gene: TRBJ1-3
abundance: NA
d_gene: NA
v_gene: TRBV14
CDR3nt: TGTGCCAGCAGCCAAGATTGGCGGAACTCAAGCTCTGGAAACACCATATATTTT
CDR3aa: CASSQDWRNSSSGNTIYF

j_gene: TRBJ1-1
abundance: NA
d_gene: NA
v_gene: TRBV18
CDR3nt: TGTGCCAGCCGCTCCGGGAACACTGAAGCTTTCTTT
CDR3aa: CASRSGNTEAFF

j_gene: TRBJ2-3
abundance: NA
d_gene: NA
v_gene: TRBV4-3
CDR3nt: TGCGCCAGCAGCGGTATTAGCCGCACAGATACGCAGTATTTT
CDR3aa: CASSGISRTDTQYF

j_gene: TRBJ1-5
abundance: NA
d_gene: TRBD1
v_gene: TRBV28
CDR3nt: TGTGCCAGCAGTGACCGGGACAGGGGCTATCAGCCCCAGCATTTT
CDR3aa: CASSDRDRGYQPQHF

j_gene: TRBJ1-2
abundance: few
d_gene: NA
v_gene: TRBV11-2
CDR3nt: TGTGCCAGCAGCTTACAAAACAGGGTTGGCTACACCTTC
CDR3aa: CASSLQNRVGYTF

j_gene: TRBJ2-6
abundance: NA
d_gene: TRBD1
v_gene: TRBV27
CDR3nt: TGTGCCAGCAGTTTGGCTTCGGGACAGGGGTACGGTGGGGCCAACGTCCTGACTTTC
CDR3aa: CASSLASGQGYGGANVLTF

j_gene: TRBJ2-7
abundance: NA
d_gene: TRBD1
v_gene: TRBV19
CDR3nt: TGTGCCAGTAGTATAGTTTTGGGGGACAGGGGGAGCTCCTACGAGCAGTACTTC
CDR3aa: CASSIVLGDRGSSYEQYF

j_gene: TRBJ2-1
abundance: NA
d_gene: TRBD2
v_gene: TRBV28
CDR3nt: TGTGCCAGCATGCGGACTAGCGGAAGCTACAATGAGCAGTTCTTC
CDR3aa: CASMRTSGSYNEQFF

j_gene: TRBJ1-1
abundance: once
d_gene: NA
v_gene: TRBV28
CDR3nt: TGTGCCAGCAGTTTCATAACAGGGTGGGCTGAAGCTTTCTTT
CDR3aa: CASSFITGWAEAFF

j_gene: TRBJ1-2
abundance: once
d_gene: NA
v_gene: TRBV28
CDR3nt: TGTGCCAGCAGTGGAGGACAGTATGCTGGCTACACCTTC
CDR3aa: CASSGGQYAGYTF

j_gene: TRBJ1-5
abundance: NA
d_gene: NA
v_gene: TRBV18
CDR3nt: TGTGCCAGCTCAAAGGGGGAAGATCAGCCCCAGCATTTT
CDR3aa: CASSKGEDQPQHF

j_gene: TRBJ1-1
abundance: few
d_gene: NA
v_gene: TRBV28
CDR3nt: TGTGCCAGCACCTTAACAGGACCTCGGACTGAAGCTTTCTTT
CDR3aa: CASTLTGPRTEAFF

j_gene: TRBJ2-7
abundance: NA
d_gene: NA
v_gene: TRBV2
CDR3nt: TGTGCCAGCAGCTTAAGGGGGGCGGGAGCCCAACCGAGAGAGCAGTACTTC
CDR3aa: CASSLRGAGAQPREQYF

j_gene: TRBJ2-7
abundance: NA
d_gene: TRBD1
v_gene: TRBV6-1
CDR3nt: TGTGCCAGCAGTGAAGCAGAGACAGGGGGATACGAGCAGTACTTC
CDR3aa: CASSEAETGGYEQYF

j_gene: TRBJ1-5
abundance: NA
d_gene: NA
v_gene: TRBV18
CDR3nt: TGTGCCAGCTCACCAGGAGGCAATCAGCCCCAGCATTTT
CDR3aa: CASSPGGNQPQHF

j_gene: TRBJ2-3
abundance: once
d_gene: TRBD2
v_gene: TRBV2
CDR3nt: TGTGCCAGCAGTGCCACTAGCGGGAGTGTCGATACGCAGTATTTT
CDR3aa: CASSATSGSVDTQYF

j_gene: TRBJ2-1
abundance: NA
d_gene: NA
v_gene: TRBV10-3
CDR3nt: TGTGCCATCCGGGTGATGGATGAGCAGTTCTTC
CDR3aa: CAIRVMDEQFF

j_gene: TRBJ2-7
abundance: NA
d_gene: NA
v_gene: TRBV2
CDR3nt: TGTGCCAGCAGTGAAGGCGGCCCAGGGACACTTTCCTACGAGCAGTACTTC
CDR3aa: CASSEGGPGTLSYEQYF

j_gene: TRBJ1-1
abundance: NA
d_gene: TRBD1
v_gene: TRBV5-1
CDR3nt: TGCGCCAGCAGCTTAAGGACAGGGCAGGCGTACACTGAAGCTTTCTTT
CDR3aa: CASSLRTGQAYTEAFF

j_gene: TRBJ1-1
abundance: NA
d_gene: NA
v_gene: TRBV2
CDR3nt: TGTGCCAGCAGCCTCAGGGTCAACACTGAAGCTTTCTTT
CDR3aa: CASSLRVNTEAFF

j_gene: TRBJ2-7
abundance: NA
d_gene: TRBD1
v_gene: TRBV5-1
CDR3nt: TGCGCCAGCAGCCTTGACAGGGGGGAGGGCGAGCAGTACTTC
CDR3aa: CASSLDRGEGEQYF

j_gene: TRBJ1-2
abundance: NA
d_gene: TRBD1
v_gene: TRBV7-2
CDR3nt: TGTGCCAGCAGCAAGCGACAGGGGAATGGCTACACCTTC
CDR3aa: CASSKRQGNGYTF

j_gene: TRBJ2-7
abundance: NA
d_gene: NA
v_gene: TRBV19
CDR3nt: TGTGCCAGTAGGGGCCATAGCTCCTACGAGCAGTACTTC
CDR3aa: CASRGHSSYEQYF

j_gene: TRBJ1-1
abundance: NA
d_gene: NA
v_gene: TRBV5-1
CDR3nt: TGCGCCAGCAGCTTGGACCGGGGGATCGGCACTGAAGCTTTCTTT
CDR3aa: CASSLDRGIGTEAFF

j_gene: TRBJ2-5
abundance: NA
d_gene: NA
v_gene: TRBV6-5
CDR3nt: TGTGCCAGCAGGGACTACCAAGAGACCCAGTACTTC
CDR3aa: CASRDYQETQYF

j_gene: TRBJ1-2
abundance: once
d_gene: TRBD1
v_gene: TRBV28
CDR3nt: TGTGCCAGCAGTTCCGGACAGGGAGGAGGCTACACCTTC
CDR3aa: CASSSGQGGGYTF

j_gene: TRBJ1-1
abundance: NA
d_gene: TRBD1
v_gene: TRBV7-2
CDR3nt: TGTGCCAGCAGCTTGACAGGGTTTGAAGCTTTCTTT
CDR3aa: CASSLTGFEAFF

j_gene: TRBJ1-1
abundance: few
d_gene: NA
v_gene: TRBV10-3
CDR3nt: TGTGCCATCGGGGGGGAGACACCTGAAGCTTTCTTT
CDR3aa: CAIGGETPEAFF

j_gene: TRBJ2-3
abundance: NA
d_gene: TRBD1
v_gene: TRBV29-1
CDR3nt: TGCAGCGTTGTGCCGGGACAGGTATTTCACTGGTCAGATACGCAGTATTTT
CDR3aa: CSVVPGQVFHWSDTQYF